Sequencing of this T cell receptor beta chain was carried out in a study of CXCR3-negative and CXCR3-positive naive CD8 T cells. The TRB libraries of cDNA were built by UMI-labeled 5' RACE. TCRdb reprocessed the 5' RACE reads, keeping one entry per CDR3 protein, no DNA. The sample table includes about 150,000 distinct CDR3 sequences. As for this clonotype: Its antigen remains unidentified.

CDR1 is MDHEN, CDR2 SYDVKM, per germline. The CDR3 is 14 residues long. Study-wide results and limits: Researchers reported similar TRBV-TRBJ usage in naive CXCR3-negative and CXCR3-positive cells, though memory differed. Memory CD8+ cells showed much lower diversity, while both naive subsets displayed comparably high diversity. In CXCR3-positive naive cells, the TRB CDR3s were more hydrophobic than in CXCR3-negative naive cells.

Sequenced sample: naive CXCR3+ CD8+ T cells from blood. Noted subset: CD45RO-CCR7+CD27+CD95- naive CD8+ T cells expressing CXCR3 (TNR3+). The chain recombines TRBV28 with TRBJ2-7; TCRdb calls TRBD1, which cannot be checked without DNA. This clonotype was sampled from a human donor in good health. Some clones in this sample may be carry-over from other donors' samples. CDR3 protein: CASSRQGPGYEQYF.